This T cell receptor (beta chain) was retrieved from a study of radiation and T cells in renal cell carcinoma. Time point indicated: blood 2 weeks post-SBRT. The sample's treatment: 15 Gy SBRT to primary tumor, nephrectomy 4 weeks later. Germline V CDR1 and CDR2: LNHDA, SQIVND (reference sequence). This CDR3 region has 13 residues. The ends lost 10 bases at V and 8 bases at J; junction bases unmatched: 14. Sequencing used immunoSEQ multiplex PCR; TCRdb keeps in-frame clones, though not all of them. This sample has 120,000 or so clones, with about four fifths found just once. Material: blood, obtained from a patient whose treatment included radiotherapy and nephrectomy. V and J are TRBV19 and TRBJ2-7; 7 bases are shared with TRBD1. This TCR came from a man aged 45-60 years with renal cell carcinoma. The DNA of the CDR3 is TGTGCCACCCAGGACAGGTCCATCCCTCAGCAGTACTTC. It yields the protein CATQDRSIPQQYF.